The 15 T cell receptor beta chains listed next were all sequenced from one sample in a study of T cell responses to AZD1222 COVID-19 vaccine. Using immunoSEQ multiplex PCR, the repertoire was profiled, and TCRdb retains in-frame clones only, with some absent. Of 110,000 or so clones in the sample, 88% are singletons; the top ten hold roughly 4%. The sequencing here drew on peripheral blood, taken 28 days after the second AZD1222 dose. The receptors come from an adult who received the AZD1222 COVID-19 vaccine.

This clone was counted only a few times. V is TRBV27 and J is TRBJ2-7; 7 bases are shared with TRBD1. V gave up 8 bases and J gave up 2 bases; unmatched junction bases: 6. The CDR3 contains 13 residues. CDR1 is MNHEY and CDR2 is SMNVEV in the germline V gene (reference sequence). CDR3 protein: CASGYDRAYEQYF. In DNA form, the CDR3 reads TGTGCCAGCGGGTATGACAGGGCCTACGAGCAGTACTTC.

The chain employs TRBV4-1 and TRBJ2-1; tentatively, D is TRBD1 (5 bases). This CDR3 has 12 residues. The germline gives CDR1 MGHRA, CDR2 YSYEKL. V was shortened by 4 bases and J by 7 bases, with 8 bases between the two germline ends. The CDR3 spells CASSLTGNEQFF. The CDR3 bases are TGCGCCAGCAGCCTAACAGGAAATGAGCAGTTCTTC.

This rearrangement joins TRBV6-5 to TRBJ1-5; D uncertain. V lost 6 bases and J 2 bases, leaving 14 bases between the germline ends. CDR1 and CDR2 (germline): MNHEY, SVGAGI. The CDR3 runs to 15 residues. This chain's CDR3 is CASSPEGIGNQPQHF. The CDR3 DNA reads as TGTGCCAGCAGCCCCGAAGGGATAGGCAATCAGCCCCAGCATTTT.

The genes are TRBV25-1 and TRBJ2-2, with a tentative D call TRBD2 (5 bases). The CDR3 runs 15 residues. CDR1 and CDR2 (germline): MGHDK, SYGVNS. Trimming removed 7 bases from V and 3 bases from J, with 15 bases in between. CDR3 protein: CASKSGVQDTGELFF. CDR3 sequence (DNA): TGTGCCAGCAAGAGCGGCGTCCAAGACACCGGGGAGCTGTTTTTT. Full variable domain (rest looked up from reference TRBV25-1 and TRBJ2-2): EADIYQTPRYLVIGTGKKITLECSQTMGHDKMYWYQQDPGMELHLIHYSYGVNSTEKGDLSSESTVSRIRTEHFPLTLESARPSHTSQYLCASKSGVQDTGELFFGEGSRLTVL.

The chain couples TRBV28 to TRBJ2-7, with TRBD1 matching 10 bases. Germline V gene data show CDR1 as MDHEN and CDR2 as SYDVKM. The CDR3 contains 19 residues. J lost 0 bases, V lost 3 bases, and 14 bases had no gene match. In DNA form, the CDR3 reads TGTGCCAGCAGTTTGTATTTTTCGACAGGGGGCCCGCGCTCCTACGAGCAGTACTTC. It is translated as CASSLYFSTGGPRSYEQYF.

The chain recombines TRBV5-1 with TRBJ1-4; 8 bases are shared with TRBD1. V shed 4 bases and J 11 bases; nucleotides not matched to a gene: 10. Germline CDR1 and CDR2: SGHRS and YFSETQ. The CDR3 is 14 residues long. The chain's CDR3 is CASSIQMDREKLFF. DNA of the CDR3: TGCGCCAGCAGCATACAGATGGACAGGGAGAAACTGTTTTTT.

V is TRBV7-2 and J is TRBJ2-3, with 8 bases identical to TRBD2. CDR1 and CDR2 (germline): SGHTA, FQGNSA. The CDR3 runs 15 residues. Trimming removed 5 bases from V and 2 bases from J; junction bases left unmatched: 6. CDR3 sequence reads: CASSTRGGNTDTQYF. In nucleotides, the CDR3 is TGTGCCAGCAGCACCCGGGGGGGAAACACAGATACGCAGTATTTT.

The J gene is TRBJ1-5, the V gene TRBV6-2 or TRBV6-3, with D possibly matching TRBD1 (5 bases). The CDR3 runs to 15 residues. V lost 0 bases and J 5 bases, leaving 11 bases between the germline ends. Germline V lookup: CDR1 MNHEY, CDR2 SVGEGT. CDR3 protein: CASSYSPGADQPQHF. The CDR3 DNA sequence: TGTGCCAGCAGTTACTCTCCCGGGGCCGATCAGCCCCAGCATTTT.

This chain joins TRBV9 and TRBJ1-3; D gene uncertain. Looked up from germline, CDR1 is SGDLS and CDR2 is YYNGEE. There are 15 residues in the CDR3. Trimming shortened V by 0 bases and J by 3 bases, and 10 bases separated the two germline ends. The CDR3 DNA reads as TGTGCCAGCAGCGTAGCAGGAACGGATGGAAACACCATATATTTT. It codes for CASSVAGTDGNTIYF.

This clone was counted between two and nine times. The chain recombines TRBV15 with TRBJ1-1; possibly TRBD1 for D (5 bases). V was shortened by 4 bases and J by 5 bases, with 11 bases between the two germline ends. The germline CDR1 and CDR2 sequences are LNHNV and YYDKDF (reference sequence). The CDR3 extends over 13 amino acids. CDR3 DNA: TGTGCCACCAGCACCTCCCGGGGGACTGAAGCTTTCTTT. Protein product: CATSTSRGTEAFF.

The gene calls are TRBV9 and TRBJ2-3, with TRBD1 as a possible D gene (7 bases). Germline CDR1 SGDLS, CDR2 YYNGEE. Trimming shortened V by 2 bases and J by 5 bases, and 18 bases separated the two germline ends. This CDR3 is 16 amino acids long. The CDR3 sequence: CASSVLVRQGGDTQYF. In nucleotides, the CDR3 is TGTGCCAGCAGCGTCTTGGTCCGGCAGGGGGGAGATACGCAGTATTTT.

This clone was recorded at least ten times. The rearrangement uses TRBV7-2 and TRBJ1-5; the D gene is possibly TRBD1 (5 bases). CDR3 length: 16 amino acids. The germline CDR1 and CDR2 sequences are SGHTA and FQGNSA. Trimming pared 1 base from V and 6 bases from J, leaving 16 bases between. The CDR3 here is CASSLGTSGGSQPQHF. The DNA for the CDR3 is TGTGCCAGCAGCTTAGGTACGTCCGGGGGATCTCAGCCCCAGCATTTT.

This chain uses TRBV25-1 with TRBJ2-3, with TRBD2 matching over 10 bases. The CDR3 runs to 16 residues. Germline lookup yields CDR1 MGHDK and CDR2 SYGVNS. Trimming removed 1 base from V and 2 bases from J; junction bases left unmatched: 3. As DNA, the CDR3 is TGTGCCAGCAGTGAATTGGGGACTAGCGTCACAGATACGCAGTATTTT. It specifies CASSELGTSVTDTQYF.

This clone occurred once. The chain couples TRBV6-4 to TRBJ2-7; the D gene could be TRBD1 or TRBD2 (5 bases each). The CDR3 is made up of 18 amino acids. Germline CDR1 MRHNA, CDR2 SNTAGT. Trimming took 10 bases from V and 9 from J, leaving 37 bases between them. The CDR3 spells CATPLVSLGTPSLFAQYF. The CDR3 region has the DNA TGTGCCACCCCTCTCGTGAGTCTGGGGACCCCCAGTCTATTTGCGCAGTACTTC.

This clone was observed once. The chain joins TRBV7-2 to TRBJ2-1, with 8 bases matching TRBD2. V dropped 5 bases and J dropped 4; count of bases not matched to a gene: 7. The CDR3 covers 15 residues. The germline V gene encodes CDR1 SGHTA and CDR2 FQGNSA. CDR3 loop: CASSPTSGTYNEQFF. CDR3 coding DNA: TGTGCCAGCAGCCCCACTAGCGGTACATACAATGAGCAGTTCTTC.